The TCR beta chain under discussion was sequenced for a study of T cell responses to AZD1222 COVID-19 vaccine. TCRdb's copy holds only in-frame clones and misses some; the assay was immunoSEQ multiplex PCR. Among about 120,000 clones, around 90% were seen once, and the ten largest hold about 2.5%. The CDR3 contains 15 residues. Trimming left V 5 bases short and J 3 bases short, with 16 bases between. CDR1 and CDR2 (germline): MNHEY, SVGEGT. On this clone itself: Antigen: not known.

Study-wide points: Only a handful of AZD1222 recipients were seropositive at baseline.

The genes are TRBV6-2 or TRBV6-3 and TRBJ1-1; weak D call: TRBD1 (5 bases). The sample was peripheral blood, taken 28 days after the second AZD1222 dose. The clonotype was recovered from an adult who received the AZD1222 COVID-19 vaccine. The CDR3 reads CASSPILGGYTEAFF. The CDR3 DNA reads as TGTGCCAGCAGTCCCATCTTGGGGGGGTACACTGAAGCTTTCTTT.